The present entry profiles one T cell receptor (beta chain) with its context. The sample is drawn from a study of blood T cell repertoires in COVID-19. Study as a whole: Italy, Spain and the United States were the sources of the convalescent and acute COVID-19 samples. T cells, B-cell-depleted T cells, or PBMCs provided the cDNA or gDNA that served as material.

In the original analysis: Amplification of reference gene primers provided the estimated nucleated cell counts. Sequenced by immunoSEQ multiplex PCR; TCRdb stores in-frame clones only, minus some. V, J and clone size are those of that table, while D and trimming were read from the DNA. This sample carries about 60,000 clones, about 75% of them seen once, and the ten largest clones take roughly half. V lost 2 bases and J lost 5, with 13 bases in between. The CDR3 spans 16 residues. Germline values: CDR1 KGHSH, CDR2 LQKENI. The chain carries TRBV18 and TRBJ1-6, with D hard to call. The receptor was isolated from a woman aged 80 or over with acute or convalescent COVID-19. Sequencing was performed on peripheral blood. The CDR3 spells CASSPSRGGNNSPLHF. In nucleotides, the CDR3 is TGTGCCAGCTCACCAAGCCGCGGAGGGAATAATTCACCCCTCCACTTT.